Here is one T cell receptor beta chain with its context. As yet, its antigen is unknown. The germline CDR1 and CDR2 sequences are SGHRS and YFSETQ. After removal of 0 bases from V and 4 bases from J, the junction contained 5 bases not matched to a gene. CDR3 size: 16 residues. The data originate from a study of vaccination effects on CD4 cells after COVID-19. Before sequencing, viral peptide pools were used by the ViraFEST assay to expand antigen-specific CD4+ T cells. Investigators separated out CD4+ T cells once more than nine days of culture had passed. In the vaccine recipients, nucleocapsid antibodies were negative and there was no prior SARS-CoV-2 infection. PBMC cultures contained two million cells per well, roughly 10 IU/ml IL-2 and roughly 10 ug/ml peptides. Study-level points and caveats: Marked clonal contraction was seen late after vaccination (in both infection- and vaccine-induced clones). In vaccinees who were healthy, merely 1 out of 255 vaccine-induced clones cross-reacted with common cold coronaviruses.

Sequencing was performed with immunoSEQ multiplex PCR; in TCRdb, only in-frame clones are kept and a portion is missing. The sample comprises some 41,000 clones, roughly four fifths of which are singletons, and roughly a tenth rests with the top ten. The chain links TRBV5-1 to TRBJ2-1; 9 nucleotides align to TRBD2. The sequence derives from a human donor who received a COVID-19 vaccine. The sample consisted of CD4+ T cells from PBMCs cultured with SARS-CoV-2 spike peptides, taken before COVID-19 vaccination. The CDR3, as DNA: TGCGCCAGCAGCTTGGGTCATAGCGGGGGATACAATGAGCAGTTCTTC. As protein: CASSLGHSGGYNEQFF.